These T cell receptor beta chains were read from a single sample in a study of blood T cell repertoires in COVID-19. Assay: immunoSEQ multiplex PCR; the TCRdb copy retains only in-frame clones and omits some. In the table there are roughly 230,000 clones, about nine tenths of which are singletons. Sample: peripheral blood. The source of these receptors is a man aged 65 to 85 with acute or convalescent COVID-19. CDR3s include the opening cysteine and the closing phenylalanine or tryptophan. Fields, in order: clone size, V gene, D gene, J gene, CDR3 DNA, CDR3 protein. A D gene is named only where the DNA matches it firmly. Expanded clones get a size class; other rows say once, few or many, or leave the size out.

clone_size: NA
v_call: TRBV5-1
d_call: TRBD2
j_call: TRBJ2-4
cdr3_nt: TGCGCCAGCAGCGCCGGGACTACCGGAAAAAACATTCAGTACTTC
cdr3_aa: CASSAGTTGKNIQYF

clone_size: NA
v_call: TRBV7-3
d_call: NA
j_call: TRBJ2-6
cdr3_nt: TGTGCCAGCAGCCCCCAACGGCCTAGCTCTGGGGCCAACGTCCTGACTTTC
cdr3_aa: CASSPQRPSSGANVLTF

clone_size: NA
v_call: TRBV12-3/TRBV12-4
d_call: NA
j_call: TRBJ2-7
cdr3_nt: TGTGCCAGCAGTTCAGGACAGCGCTACGAGCAGTACTTC
cdr3_aa: CASSSGQRYEQYF

clone_size: NA
v_call: TRBV10-2
d_call: TRBD1
j_call: TRBJ2-7
cdr3_nt: TGCGCCAGCAGTGAGCAGGGGGCGGGGGAGCAGTACTTC
cdr3_aa: CASSEQGAGEQYF

clone_size: NA
v_call: TRBV4-3
d_call: TRBD2
j_call: TRBJ2-1
cdr3_nt: TGCGCCAGCAGCCAAGTGTTTCCCCACAGCGGGAGAGAGCAGTTCTTC
cdr3_aa: CASSQVFPHSGREQFF

clone_size: NA
v_call: TRBV4-3
d_call: NA
j_call: TRBJ2-1
cdr3_nt: TGCGCCAGCAGCCGCGGGACCCGGGGCTACAATGAGCAGTTCTTC
cdr3_aa: CASSRGTRGYNEQFF

clone_size: NA
v_call: TRBV27
d_call: NA
j_call: TRBJ2-3
cdr3_nt: TGTGCCAGCAGTTTGGGAGGCTCAGATACGCAGTATTTT
cdr3_aa: CASSLGGSDTQYF

clone_size: NA
v_call: TRBV7-8
d_call: TRBD1
j_call: TRBJ1-6
cdr3_nt: TGTGCCAGCAGCTTAAGGGGGCTCTCCTATAATTCACCCCTCCACTTT
cdr3_aa: CASSLRGLSYNSPLHF

clone_size: NA
v_call: TRBV3-1/TRBV3-2
d_call: NA
j_call: TRBJ2-3
cdr3_nt: TGTGCCAGCAGCCAAGATCTGCCAGGGTCTACGCAGTATTTT
cdr3_aa: CASSQDLPGSTQYF

clone_size: NA
v_call: TRBV6-2/TRBV6-3
d_call: NA
j_call: TRBJ1-2
cdr3_nt: TGTGCCAGCAGTCCCCGGAGGGTCGTTAACTATGGCTACACCTTC
cdr3_aa: CASSPRRVVNYGYTF

clone_size: NA
v_call: TRBV4-2
d_call: NA
j_call: TRBJ2-4
cdr3_nt: TGTGCCAGCAGCCAAGATTTGGCGGGAACAAACATTCAGTACTTC
cdr3_aa: CASSQDLAGTNIQYF

clone_size: NA
v_call: TRBV6-6
d_call: NA
j_call: TRBJ2-7
cdr3_nt: TGTGCCACGTCCGACTGGCTCGAGCAGTACTTC
cdr3_aa: CATSDWLEQYF

clone_size: NA
v_call: TRBV9
d_call: TRBD1
j_call: TRBJ1-1
cdr3_nt: TGTGCCAGCAGCGTATTACAGGGGGAGAACACTGAAGCTTTCTTT
cdr3_aa: CASSVLQGENTEAFF

clone_size: NA
v_call: TRBV19
d_call: TRBD1
j_call: TRBJ1-4
cdr3_nt: TGTGCCAGTGCCGACAGGGGTCCGAATGAAAAACTGTTTTTT
cdr3_aa: CASADRGPNEKLFF

clone_size: NA
v_call: TRBV27
d_call: NA
j_call: TRBJ2-6
cdr3_nt: TGTGCCAGCAGTTTCAGGTACTCTGGGGCCAACGTCCTGACTTTC
cdr3_aa: CASSFRYSGANVLTF

clone_size: NA
v_call: TRBV9
d_call: TRBD2
j_call: TRBJ2-1
cdr3_nt: TGTGCCAGCAGCGTAGATCAAGCGGGAGTCTACAATGAGCAGTTCTTC
cdr3_aa: CASSVDQAGVYNEQFF

clone_size: NA
v_call: TRBV6-6
d_call: NA
j_call: TRBJ1-6
cdr3_nt: TGTGCCAGCAGAGGACAAGGGTTTAGAAATTCACCCCTCCACTTT
cdr3_aa: CASRGQGFRNSPLHF

clone_size: NA
v_call: TRBV7-2
d_call: TRBD2
j_call: TRBJ2-5
cdr3_nt: TGTGCCAGCAGCTTAGGAGCGGGAGGAAATGTGGAGACCCAGTACTTC
cdr3_aa: CASSLGAGGNVETQYF

clone_size: NA
v_call: TRBV19
d_call: NA
j_call: TRBJ2-5
cdr3_nt: TGTGCCAGTAGTATCCTTGGGCTAGCGTCCCAAGAGACCCAGTACTTC
cdr3_aa: CASSILGLASQETQYF

clone_size: NA
v_call: TRBV28
d_call: NA
j_call: TRBJ2-7
cdr3_nt: TGTGCCAGCAGTCAAACCTACGAGCAGTACTTC
cdr3_aa: CASSQTYEQYF

clone_size: NA
v_call: TRBV6-1
d_call: NA
j_call: TRBJ1-1
cdr3_nt: TGTGCCAGCAGTGAACAGCGGGGTTCTGAAGCTTTCTTT
cdr3_aa: CASSEQRGSEAFF

clone_size: NA
v_call: TRBV5-1
d_call: NA
j_call: TRBJ1-4
cdr3_nt: TGCGCCAGCAAGAGGAACTCCGCAACTAATGAAAAACTGTTTTTT
cdr3_aa: CASKRNSATNEKLFF

clone_size: NA
v_call: TRBV7-2
d_call: NA
j_call: TRBJ2-5
cdr3_nt: TGTGCCAGCAGCTTAGGTCCAGTAACGAATCGAGAGACCCAGTACTTC
cdr3_aa: CASSLGPVTNRETQYF

clone_size: once
v_call: TRBV29-1
d_call: NA
j_call: TRBJ1-1
cdr3_nt: TGCAGCGCTGGGCAGGGGTACACTGAAGCTTTCTTT
cdr3_aa: CSAGQGYTEAFF

clone_size: NA
v_call: TRBV19
d_call: TRBD1
j_call: TRBJ1-4
cdr3_nt: TGTGCCAGTAGCGGACAGGGCTCGACACGCGAAAAACTGTTTTTT
cdr3_aa: CASSGQGSTREKLFF

clone_size: NA
v_call: TRBV4-3
d_call: NA
j_call: TRBJ2-7
cdr3_nt: TGCGCCAGCAGCCAAGGTAGACAGGTCCAGTACTTC
cdr3_aa: CASSQGRQVQYF

clone_size: NA
v_call: TRBV19
d_call: TRBD2
j_call: TRBJ2-7
cdr3_nt: TGTGCCAGTAGTATAAGGGGAGGGGCGATGAACGAGCAGTACTTC
cdr3_aa: CASSIRGGAMNEQYF

clone_size: few
v_call: TRBV6-5
d_call: NA
j_call: TRBJ1-1
cdr3_nt: TGTGCCAGCAGAAGACAGTTTGAAGCTTTCTTT
cdr3_aa: CASRRQFEAFF

clone_size: NA
v_call: TRBV6-5
d_call: TRBD1
j_call: TRBJ1-1
cdr3_nt: TGTGCCAGCAGATCCCAGGGGGCCGGTGAAGCTTTCTTT
cdr3_aa: CASRSQGAGEAFF

clone_size: NA
v_call: TRBV7-2
d_call: NA
j_call: TRBJ1-5
cdr3_nt: TGTGCCAGCAGCTTATATGTCAATCAGCCCCAGCATTTT
cdr3_aa: CASSLYVNQPQHF

clone_size: few
v_call: TRBV20-1
d_call: NA
j_call: TRBJ1-4
cdr3_nt: TGCAGTGCTGCCGGGGGAGAAAAACTGTTTTTT
cdr3_aa: CSAAGGEKLFF

clone_size: NA
v_call: TRBV5-6
d_call: NA
j_call: TRBJ1-1
cdr3_nt: TGTGCCAGCAGCTTGGGGGGCAGGAGACTTATAAACACTGAAGCTTTCTTT
cdr3_aa: CASSLGGRRLINTEAFF

clone_size: NA
v_call: TRBV18
d_call: TRBD1
j_call: TRBJ1-2
cdr3_nt: TGTGCCAGCTCCCCCCAGGGGACAGGGTCGAACTATGGCTACACCTTC
cdr3_aa: CASSPQGTGSNYGYTF

clone_size: NA
v_call: TRBV11-2
d_call: TRBD1
j_call: TRBJ1-4
cdr3_nt: TGTGCCAGCAGCCGGACAGGGGGCGCGAGTGAAAAACTGTTTTTT
cdr3_aa: CASSRTGGASEKLFF

clone_size: NA
v_call: TRBV2
d_call: NA
j_call: TRBJ2-1
cdr3_nt: TGTGCCAGCAGAGGGGGGGGCGGGAGTAATGAGCAGTTCTTC
cdr3_aa: CASRGGGGSNEQFF

clone_size: NA
v_call: TRBV7-2
d_call: TRBD2
j_call: TRBJ2-6
cdr3_nt: TGTGCCAGCAGCCCGGGGAGGGAGAGCTCTGGGGCCAACGTCCTGACTTTC
cdr3_aa: CASSPGRESSGANVLTF

clone_size: NA
v_call: TRBV29-1
d_call: TRBD2
j_call: TRBJ2-3
cdr3_nt: TGCAGCGTTAGGGGTCGACTAGCGGAAAACACAGATACGCAGTATTTT
cdr3_aa: CSVRGRLAENTDTQYF

clone_size: NA
v_call: TRBV7-9
d_call: NA
j_call: TRBJ1-1
cdr3_nt: TGTGCCAGCAGCCACGCCGCAGGAGGGACTGAAGCTTTCTTT
cdr3_aa: CASSHAAGGTEAFF

clone_size: NA
v_call: TRBV3-1/TRBV3-2
d_call: NA
j_call: TRBJ1-2
cdr3_nt: TGTGCCAGCAGCCAAGATCAACTTAACTATGGCTACACCTTC
cdr3_aa: CASSQDQLNYGYTF

clone_size: NA
v_call: TRBV18
d_call: TRBD2
j_call: TRBJ2-3
cdr3_nt: TGTGCCAGCTCGTCGGGACTAGCGGGAATCGGTACAGATACGCAGTATTTT
cdr3_aa: CASSSGLAGIGTDTQYF

clone_size: NA
v_call: TRBV5-4
d_call: NA
j_call: TRBJ1-1
cdr3_nt: TGTGCCAGCAGTCTCACAGGGATTACTGAAGCTTTCTTT
cdr3_aa: CASSLTGITEAFF

clone_size: NA
v_call: TRBV18
d_call: TRBD1
j_call: TRBJ1-6
cdr3_nt: TGTGCCAGCTCACCAGGGACAGGGGGTAGTAATTCACCCCTCCACTTT
cdr3_aa: CASSPGTGGSNSPLHF

clone_size: NA
v_call: TRBV27
d_call: NA
j_call: TRBJ2-6
cdr3_nt: TGTGCCAGCAGTTTATTGAGCTCTGGGGCCAACGTCCTGACTTTC
cdr3_aa: CASSLLSSGANVLTF

clone_size: NA
v_call: TRBV24-1
d_call: TRBD1
j_call: TRBJ2-5
cdr3_nt: TGTGCCACCAGTGATACGACAGGGGGCGGTGAGACCCAGTACTTC
cdr3_aa: CATSDTTGGGETQYF

clone_size: NA
v_call: TRBV11-2
d_call: TRBD1
j_call: TRBJ2-7
cdr3_nt: TGTGCCAGCAGCTACAGACCGGGACAGGGGGGCGAGCAGTACTTC
cdr3_aa: CASSYRPGQGGEQYF

clone_size: NA
v_call: TRBV25-1
d_call: NA
j_call: TRBJ2-1
cdr3_nt: TGTGCCAGCAGTGACACTGGGGCAGCCGCCTACAATGAGCAGTTCTTC
cdr3_aa: CASSDTGAAAYNEQFF

clone_size: NA
v_call: TRBV27
d_call: TRBD2
j_call: TRBJ2-7
cdr3_nt: TGTGCCAGCAGATTAGGACCGGGTAGCGGGAGAGAAAGGTACGAGCAGTACTTC
cdr3_aa: CASRLGPGSGRERYEQYF

clone_size: NA
v_call: TRBV14
d_call: NA
j_call: TRBJ2-3
cdr3_nt: TGTGCCAGCAGCCAAGATCGGGTCCCCACAGATACGCAGTATTTT
cdr3_aa: CASSQDRVPTDTQYF

clone_size: NA
v_call: TRBV7-2
d_call: TRBD2
j_call: TRBJ2-1
cdr3_nt: TGTGCCAGCAGCTTAGAGGGACTACCTAGGGATGAGCAGTTCTTC
cdr3_aa: CASSLEGLPRDEQFF

clone_size: NA
v_call: TRBV7-2
d_call: TRBD1
j_call: TRBJ1-3
cdr3_nt: TGTGCCAGCAGTTACACGGGACAGATCTCTGGAAACACCATATATTTT
cdr3_aa: CASSYTGQISGNTIYF

clone_size: NA
v_call: TRBV18
d_call: TRBD1
j_call: TRBJ1-4
cdr3_nt: TGTGCCAGCTCACCCCAGGGGGCAACTAATGAAAAACTGTTTTTT
cdr3_aa: CASSPQGATNEKLFF

clone_size: NA
v_call: TRBV5-1
d_call: NA
j_call: TRBJ1-5
cdr3_nt: TGCGCCAGCAGCTTGACGGCGGATCAGCCCCAGCATTTT
cdr3_aa: CASSLTADQPQHF

clone_size: NA
v_call: TRBV6-5
d_call: NA
j_call: TRBJ2-7
cdr3_nt: TGTGCCAGCAGTTCTGGCCTAGCGATGGAGTACTTC
cdr3_aa: CASSSGLAMEYF

clone_size: NA
v_call: TRBV7-9
d_call: NA
j_call: TRBJ1-1
cdr3_nt: TGTGCCAGCAGCTTAGAGACAGTCTTGAACACTGAAGCTTTCTTT
cdr3_aa: CASSLETVLNTEAFF

clone_size: NA
v_call: TRBV29-1
d_call: NA
j_call: TRBJ2-7
cdr3_nt: TGCAGCGTTGAAAGAAGTGGGCAGGGCGAGCAGTACTTC
cdr3_aa: CSVERSGQGEQYF

clone_size: NA
v_call: TRBV20-1
d_call: TRBD1
j_call: TRBJ1-1
cdr3_nt: TGCAGTGCTAGTATAGGGGGCGTAAGGATGAACACTGAAGCTTTCTTT
cdr3_aa: CSASIGGVRMNTEAFF

clone_size: NA
v_call: TRBV2
d_call: TRBD2
j_call: TRBJ2-7
cdr3_nt: TGTGCCAGCAGTGGAGGACTAGCGGGAGGGAAGGAGCAGTACTTC
cdr3_aa: CASSGGLAGGKEQYF

clone_size: NA
v_call: TRBV11-2
d_call: TRBD2
j_call: TRBJ2-1
cdr3_nt: TGTGCCAGCAGCTATCCTAGCGGGATTAATGAGCAGTTCTTC
cdr3_aa: CASSYPSGINEQFF

clone_size: NA
v_call: TRBV19
d_call: TRBD2
j_call: TRBJ2-2
cdr3_nt: TGTGCCAGCGGGAGGGGTACCGGGGAGCTGTTTTTT
cdr3_aa: CASGRGTGELFF

clone_size: NA
v_call: TRBV5-1
d_call: NA
j_call: TRBJ1-3
cdr3_nt: TGCGCCAGCAGCCCCTCCACCGGGGGATACGGCTCTGGAAACACCATATATTTT
cdr3_aa: CASSPSTGGYGSGNTIYF